This TCR beta chain was recorded in a study of cytomegalovirus exposure and HLA in healthy donors. Looking at the study overall: Approximately 81% of approximately 400 genotyped donors fell in the Caucasian-associated ancestry cluster.

A multiplex PCR was run with 60 Vbeta primers and 13 Jbeta primers. Data came from immunoSEQ multiplex PCR; TCRdb stores just in-frame clones and leaves some out. The sample consists of about 55,000 clones, about three quarters of them appearing once. This CDR3 has 13 amino acids. Germline assignment: CDR1 SGDLS and CDR2 YYNGEE. Trimming stripped 4 bases from V and 9 bases from J, with 14 bases between. Overall study results and limits: Of the V segments, some could not be distinguished, including TRBV6-2 and TRBV6-3, and were excluded. Being productive about 87% or about 30% of the time was typical of most TCR beta V segments in an earlier analysis. Cytomegalovirus association was listed for 164 TCR beta chains.

As to this clone: The antigen is unknown.

The gene calls are TRBV9 and TRBJ2-1; D not resolved. The source is a female donor in good health and CMV-seronegative. The sequencing sample was made of PBMCs. The CDR3 nucleotides are TGTGCCAGCAGCCCCCCCAGAAATGCTGAGCAGTTCTTC. Translation gives CASSPPRNAEQFF.